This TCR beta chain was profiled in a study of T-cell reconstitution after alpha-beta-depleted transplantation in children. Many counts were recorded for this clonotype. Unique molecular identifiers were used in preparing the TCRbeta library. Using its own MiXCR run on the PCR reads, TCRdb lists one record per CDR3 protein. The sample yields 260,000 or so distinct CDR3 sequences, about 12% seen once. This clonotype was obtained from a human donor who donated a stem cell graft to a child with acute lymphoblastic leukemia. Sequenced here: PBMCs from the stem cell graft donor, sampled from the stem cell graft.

Here the CDR3 reads CASRRTALDTQYF. Written as DNA, the CDR3 is TGTGCCAGCAGACGAACAGCCCTGGATACGCAGTATTTT. The chain has TRBV7-2 and TRBJ2-3; no clear D gene. Germline CDR1 is SGHTA and CDR2 is FQGNSA. The CDR3 runs 13 residues. V was cut by 6 bases and J by 6 bases, with 13 bases left in between.